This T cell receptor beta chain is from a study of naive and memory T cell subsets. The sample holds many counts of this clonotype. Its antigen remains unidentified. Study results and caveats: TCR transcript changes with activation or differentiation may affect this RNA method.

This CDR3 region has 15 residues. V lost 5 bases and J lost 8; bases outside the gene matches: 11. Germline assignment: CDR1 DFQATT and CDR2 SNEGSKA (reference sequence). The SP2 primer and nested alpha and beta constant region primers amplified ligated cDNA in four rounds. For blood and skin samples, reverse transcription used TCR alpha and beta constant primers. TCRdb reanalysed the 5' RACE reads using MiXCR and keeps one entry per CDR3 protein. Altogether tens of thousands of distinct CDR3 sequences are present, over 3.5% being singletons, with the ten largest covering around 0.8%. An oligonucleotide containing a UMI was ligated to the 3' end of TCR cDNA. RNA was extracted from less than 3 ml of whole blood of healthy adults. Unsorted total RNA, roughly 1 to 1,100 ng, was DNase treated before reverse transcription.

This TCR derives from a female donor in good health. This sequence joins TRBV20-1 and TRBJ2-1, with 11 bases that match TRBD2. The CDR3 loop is CSALPWTSGRYEQFF. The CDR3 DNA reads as TGCAGTGCTCTGCCCTGGACTAGCGGGCGCTATGAGCAGTTCTTC.